This T cell receptor beta chain derives from a study of patients and donors after allogeneic stem cell transplantation. Germline CDR1 and CDR2: SGHTA and FQGNSA. The CDR3 runs 13 residues. V was cut by 4 bases and J by 1 base, with 7 bases left in between. In TCRdb, the RT-PCR reads were re-called with MiXCR into one record per CDR3 protein. Among around 200,000 distinct CDR3 sequences listed, around 40% were seen once. This receptor was obtained from a human donor who was either an allogeneic HSCT recipient or a stem cell or donor lymphocyte infusion donor (not recorded which). It is not recorded whose cells these are; they may come from a transplant donor. This chain uses TRBV7-2 with TRBJ1-1; no definite D call. Material for sequencing was blood, either unsorted or a sorted T cell fraction (not recorded which). The CDR3 is CASSSSQNTEAFF. The CDR3 DNA reads TGTGCCAGCAGCTCGTCACAGAACACTGAAGCTTTCTTT.